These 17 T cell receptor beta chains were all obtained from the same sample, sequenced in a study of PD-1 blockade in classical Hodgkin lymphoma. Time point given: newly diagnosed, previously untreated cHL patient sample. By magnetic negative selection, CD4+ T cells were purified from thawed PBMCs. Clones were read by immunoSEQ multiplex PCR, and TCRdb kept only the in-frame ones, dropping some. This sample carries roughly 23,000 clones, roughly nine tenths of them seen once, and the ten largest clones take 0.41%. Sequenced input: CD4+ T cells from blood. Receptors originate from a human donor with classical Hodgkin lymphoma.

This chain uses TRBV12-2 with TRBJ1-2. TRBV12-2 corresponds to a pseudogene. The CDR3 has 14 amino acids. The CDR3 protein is CASRLLEGNYGYTF. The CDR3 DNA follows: TGTGCAAGTCGCTTACTAGAGGGAAACTATGGCTACACCTTC.

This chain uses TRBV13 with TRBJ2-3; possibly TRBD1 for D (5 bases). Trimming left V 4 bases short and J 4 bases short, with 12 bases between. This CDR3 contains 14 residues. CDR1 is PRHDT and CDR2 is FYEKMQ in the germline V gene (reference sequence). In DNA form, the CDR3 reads TGTGCCAGCAGCTCCTTGTGGGGCCCAGATACGCAGTATTTT. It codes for CASSSLWGPDTQYF.

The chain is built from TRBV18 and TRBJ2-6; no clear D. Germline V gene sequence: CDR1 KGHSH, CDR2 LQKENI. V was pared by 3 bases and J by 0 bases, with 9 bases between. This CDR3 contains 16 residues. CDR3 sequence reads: CASSPARTSGANVLTF. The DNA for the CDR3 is TGTGCCAGCTCACCGGCGAGGACCTCTGGGGCCAACGTCCTGACTTTC.

The CDR3 loop is CASSPKAVYSNQPQHF. CDR3 nucleotide sequence: TGTGCCAGCTCACCAAAGGCAGTCTATAGCAATCAGCCCCAGCATTTT. The chain links TRBV18 to TRBJ1-5; unclear D gene. With 2 bases removed from V and 0 bases from J, the gap between germline ends came to 11 bases. This CDR3 contains 16 residues. CDR1 KGHSH and CDR2 LQKENI come from the germline V gene.

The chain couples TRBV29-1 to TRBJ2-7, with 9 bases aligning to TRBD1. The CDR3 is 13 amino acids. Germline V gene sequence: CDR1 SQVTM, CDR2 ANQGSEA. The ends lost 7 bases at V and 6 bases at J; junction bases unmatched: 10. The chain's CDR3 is CSAQRTGGVEQYF. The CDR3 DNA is TGCAGCGCACAACGTACAGGGGGCGTCGAGCAGTACTTC.

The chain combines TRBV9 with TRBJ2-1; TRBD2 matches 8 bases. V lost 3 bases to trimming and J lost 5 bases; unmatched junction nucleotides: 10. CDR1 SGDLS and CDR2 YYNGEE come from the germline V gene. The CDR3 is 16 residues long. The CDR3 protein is CASSALSGVLHNEQFF. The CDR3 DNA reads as TGTGCCAGCAGCGCCCTTAGCGGGGTACTCCACAATGAGCAGTTCTTC. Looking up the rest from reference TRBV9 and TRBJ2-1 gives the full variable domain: DSGVTQTPKHLITATGQRVTLRCSPRSGDLSVYWYQQSLDQGLQFLIQYYNGEERAKGNILERFSAQQFPDLHSELNLSSLELGDSALYFCASSALSGVLHNEQFFGPGTRLTVL.

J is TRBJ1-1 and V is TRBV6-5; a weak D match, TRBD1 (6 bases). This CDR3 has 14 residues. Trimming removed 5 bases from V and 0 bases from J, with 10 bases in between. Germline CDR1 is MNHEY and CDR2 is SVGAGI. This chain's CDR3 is CASSRDTLNTEAFF. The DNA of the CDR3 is TGTGCCAGCAGTCGGGACACCCTGAACACTGAAGCTTTCTTT.

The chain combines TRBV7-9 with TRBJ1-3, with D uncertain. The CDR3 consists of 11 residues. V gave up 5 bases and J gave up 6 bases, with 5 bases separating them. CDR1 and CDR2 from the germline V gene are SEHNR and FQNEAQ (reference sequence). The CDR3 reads CASSGENTIYF. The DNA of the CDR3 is TGTGCCAGCAGCGGAGAAAACACCATATATTTT.

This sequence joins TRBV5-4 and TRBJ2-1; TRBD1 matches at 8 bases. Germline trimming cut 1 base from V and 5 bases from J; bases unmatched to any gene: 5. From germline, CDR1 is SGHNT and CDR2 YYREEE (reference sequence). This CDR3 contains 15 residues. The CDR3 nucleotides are TGTGCCAGCAGCTTGATAACAGGGGGGAACAATGAGCAGTTCTTC. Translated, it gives CASSLITGGNNEQFF.

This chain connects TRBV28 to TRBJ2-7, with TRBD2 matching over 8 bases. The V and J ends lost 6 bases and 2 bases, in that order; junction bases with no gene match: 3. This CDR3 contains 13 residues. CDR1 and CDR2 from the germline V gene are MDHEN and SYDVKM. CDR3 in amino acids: CASRRTSTYEQYF. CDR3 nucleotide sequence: TGTGCCAGCAGGAGGACTAGCACCTACGAGCAGTACTTC.

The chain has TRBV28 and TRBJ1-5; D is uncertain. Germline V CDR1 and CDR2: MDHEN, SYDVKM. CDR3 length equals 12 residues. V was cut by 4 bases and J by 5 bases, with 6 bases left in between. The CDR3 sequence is CASSSSDQPQHF. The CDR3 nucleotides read TGTGCCAGCAGTTCCTCGGATCAGCCCCAGCATTTT.

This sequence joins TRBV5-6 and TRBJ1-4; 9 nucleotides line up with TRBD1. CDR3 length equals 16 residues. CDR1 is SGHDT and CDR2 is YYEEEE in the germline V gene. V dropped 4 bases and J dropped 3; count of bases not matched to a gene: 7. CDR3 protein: CASSGTGLEANEKLFF. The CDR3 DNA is TGTGCCAGCAGCGGGACAGGGCTAGAGGCTAATGAAAAACTGTTTTTT.

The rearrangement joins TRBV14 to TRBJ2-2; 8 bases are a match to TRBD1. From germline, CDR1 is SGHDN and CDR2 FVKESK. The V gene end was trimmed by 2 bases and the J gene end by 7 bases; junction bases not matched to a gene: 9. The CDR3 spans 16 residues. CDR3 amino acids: CASSQQGAKSGGELFF. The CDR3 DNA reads TGTGCCAGCAGCCAACAGGGGGCTAAGAGTGGCGGGGAGCTGTTTTTT.

In nucleotides, the CDR3 is TGTGCCAGCAGCCCGAGATTCACGCAGTATTTT. It is translated as CASSPRFTQYF. The chain has TRBV7-9 and TRBJ2-3; D gene ambiguous. Germline assignment: CDR1 SEHNR and CDR2 FQNEAQ (reference sequence). Trimming took 5 bases from V and 9 from J, leaving 9 bases between them. The CDR3 contains 11 residues.

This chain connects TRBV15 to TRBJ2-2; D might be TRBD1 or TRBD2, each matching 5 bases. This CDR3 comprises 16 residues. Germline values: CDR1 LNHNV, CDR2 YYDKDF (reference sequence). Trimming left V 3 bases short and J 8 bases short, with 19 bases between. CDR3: CATSSLGLHEGGELFF. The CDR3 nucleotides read TGTGCCACCAGCAGTCTCGGACTTCATGAGGGGGGGGAGCTGTTTTTT.

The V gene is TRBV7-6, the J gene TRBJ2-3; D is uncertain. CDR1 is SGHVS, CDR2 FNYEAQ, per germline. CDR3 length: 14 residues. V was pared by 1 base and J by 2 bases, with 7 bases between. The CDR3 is CASSLGTHTDTQYF. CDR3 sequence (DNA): TGTGCCAGCAGCTTAGGAACCCACACAGATACGCAGTATTTT.

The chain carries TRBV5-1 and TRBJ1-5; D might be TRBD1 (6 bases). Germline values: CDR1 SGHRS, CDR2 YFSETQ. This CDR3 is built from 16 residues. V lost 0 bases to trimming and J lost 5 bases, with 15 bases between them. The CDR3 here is CASSLGGGGHDQPQHF. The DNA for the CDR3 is TGCGCCAGCAGCTTGGGGGGCGGGGGCCATGATCAGCCCCAGCATTTT.